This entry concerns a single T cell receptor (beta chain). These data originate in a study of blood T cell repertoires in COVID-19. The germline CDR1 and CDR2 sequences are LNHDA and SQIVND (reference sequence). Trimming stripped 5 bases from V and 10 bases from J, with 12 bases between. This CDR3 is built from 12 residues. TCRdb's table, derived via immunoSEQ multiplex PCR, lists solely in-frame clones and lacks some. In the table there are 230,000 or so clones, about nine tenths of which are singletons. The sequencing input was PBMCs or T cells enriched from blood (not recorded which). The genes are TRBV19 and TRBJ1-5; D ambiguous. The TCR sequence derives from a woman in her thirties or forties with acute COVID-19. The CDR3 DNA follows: TGTGCCAGTAGTGTTGACTTCTCACCCCAGCATTTT. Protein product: CASSVDFSPQHF.